Below, 20 T cell receptor beta chains from the same sample are listed, as sequenced in a study of spatial heterogeneity in lung cancer. Indicated time point: sample taken at primary tumor resection. Via MiXCR, TCRdb re-called the 5' RACE reads, giving one row per CDR3 protein. The sample includes about 23,000 distinct CDR3 sequences, under 7.5% of them seen just once. Study-level results: Counts that tracked tumor mutation counts were those of expanded intratumoral alpha and beta TCRs.

No antigen is known for these receptors. The specimen comprised lung tumor tissue, sampled at surgery. Receptors were obtained from a male donor with early-stage non-small cell lung cancer.

There are many counts of this clonotype. The J gene is TRBJ1-1, the V gene TRBV6-1, with TRBD1 as a possible D gene (5 bases). Germline CDR1 reads MNHNS; CDR2 reads SASEGT. V was pared by 8 bases and J by 5 bases, with 15 bases between. The CDR3 has 13 residues. CDR3 amino acids: CASGMTAYTEAFF. CDR3 coding DNA: TGTGCCAGCGGAATGACAGCCTATACTGAAGCTTTCTTT.

This clonotype came up many times. This sequence joins TRBV4-2 and TRBJ2-5; the D gene is possibly TRBD2 (6 bases). Germline V gives CDR1 LGHNA, CDR2 YNFKEQ. Trimming removed 3 bases at V and 5 bases at J, with 13 bases between. The CDR3 sequence is 14 residues long. The chain's CDR3 is CASSHDASGETQYF. As DNA, the CDR3 is TGTGCCAGCAGCCACGATGCCAGCGGGGAGACCCAGTACTTC.

This clonotype was counted many times. The rearrangement joins TRBV7-8 to TRBJ1-1; possible D gene TRBD1, 6 bases. V shed 1 base and J shed 2 bases, with 8 bases lying between them. This CDR3 comprises 14 residues. Germline CDR1 SGHVS, CDR2 FQNEAQ. The DNA for the CDR3 is TGTGCCAGCAGCTTAGTAGGGGGAAACACTGAAGCTTTCTTT. Translated: CASSLVGGNTEAFF.

At least ten counts were recorded for this clonotype. For the CDR3, the DNA is TGTGCCAGTAGCGACGCGAACTATGGCTACACCTTC. Encoded protein: CASSDANYGYTF. This sequence joins TRBV18 and TRBJ1-2; no clear D gene. V was trimmed by 9 bases and J by 2 bases, leaving 10 bases between them. CDR1 and CDR2 from the germline V gene are KGHSH and LQKENI. This CDR3 has 12 amino acids.

This clonotype is termed medium-sized (0.01 to 0.1%). This chain connects TRBV28 to TRBJ2-3; TRBD1 matches 8 bases. The germline gives CDR1 MDHEN, CDR2 SYDVKM. J was trimmed by 0 bases and V by 6 bases; bases with no gene match: 5. CDR3 length: 15 residues. CDR3 sequence reads: CASRTDRGSTDTQYF. The CDR3 DNA follows: TGTGCCAGCAGAACTGACAGGGGCAGCACAGATACGCAGTATTTT.

In this sample, this clonotype turned up many times. The chain joins TRBV20-1 to TRBJ2-3; tentative D call: TRBD2 (6 bases). V shed 0 bases and J shed 1 base, with 17 bases lying between them. Germline V gene data show CDR1 as DFQATT and CDR2 as SNEGSKA (reference sequence). This CDR3 comprises 17 residues. The CDR3 coding sequence is TGCAGTGCTAGAGATCCATCCGGGAGCTATCGCACAGATACGCAGTATTTT. Its protein is CSARDPSGSYRTDTQYF.

The rearrangement uses TRBV5-1 and TRBJ2-5, with D perhaps matching TRBD1 (5 bases). The CDR3 consists of 13 residues. Trimming removed 2 bases from V and 5 bases from J, with 10 bases in between. Germline assignment: CDR1 SGHRS and CDR2 YFSETQ. Written as DNA, the CDR3 is TGCGCCAGCAGCTTTACAGGTGGCGAGACCCAGTACTTC. It translates to CASSFTGGETQYF.

This clonotype has just a few counts. The junction differs from germline at one of its ends, possibly a read error. This chain connects TRBV7-8 to TRBJ2-5; no clear D. The CDR3 has 11 residues. Germline V gives CDR1 SGHVS, CDR2 FQNEAQ. This CDR3 reads CASSPQVTQYF. The CDR3 DNA sequence: TGTGCCAGCAGCCCCCAAGTGACCCAGTACTTC.

The rearrangement uses TRBV29-1 and TRBJ1-2, with TRBD1 identical over 8 bases. CDR1 and CDR2 (germline): SQVTM, ANQGSEA. Trimming cost V 4 bases and J 6 bases; bases outside gene matches: 7. The CDR3 runs to 13 residues. CDR3 in amino acids: CSVGVSGGNGYTF. CDR3 coding DNA: TGCAGCGTTGGTGTTTCAGGGGGCAATGGCTACACCTTC.

This clonotype was recorded many times. Written as DNA, the CDR3 is TGTGCCAGCAGCATTACAGGGGTAGGAAAGACCCAGTACTTC. Amino acids: CASSITGVGKTQYF. This chain connects TRBV5-6 to TRBJ2-5, with TRBD1 matching 7 bases. Germline V gene data show CDR1 as SGHDT and CDR2 as YYEEEE. The CDR3 is 14 amino acids. Trimming took 4 bases from V and 6 from J; bases not matched to a gene: 9.

In its sample, this clonotype was seen many times. The chain carries TRBV21-1 and TRBJ1-1. TRBV21-1 is a listed pseudogene. The CDR3 has 12 amino acids. CDR3 region: CATVDENTEAFF. CDR3 nucleotide sequence: TGTGCCACCGTAGACGAGAACACTGAAGCTTTCTTT.

This clonotype is deemed medium-sized. This chain uses TRBV6-2 or TRBV6-3 with TRBJ2-1; 9 positions match TRBD1. Germline values: CDR1 MNHEY, CDR2 SVGEGT. This CDR3 has 14 amino acids. J lost 7 bases, V lost 5 bases, and 6 bases had no gene match. The chain's CDR3 is CASSAQGAKNEQFF. The CDR3 DNA follows: TGTGCCAGCAGTGCACAGGGGGCAAAGAATGAGCAGTTCTTC.

The sample holds many counts of this clonotype. Written as DNA, the CDR3 is TGTGCCAGCAGCCCCCCCGCCCAAGGGGGCAATCAGCCCCAGCATTTT. Protein sequence: CASSPPAQGGNQPQHF. This sequence joins TRBV4-2 and TRBJ1-5, with a possible D match to TRBD1 (5 bases). Germline V lookup: CDR1 LGHNA, CDR2 YNFKEQ. V lost 4 bases to trimming and J lost 2 bases, with 15 bases between them. The length of the CDR3 is 16 residues.

V and J are TRBV6-2 or TRBV6-3 and TRBJ1-2; D is perhaps TRBD1 (6 bases). This CDR3 is built from 15 residues. V was pared by 2 bases and J by 7 bases, with 17 bases between. The V gene's germline CDR1 is MNHEY and CDR2 SVGEGT. Here the CDR3 DNA reads TGTGCCAGCAGTTACCCTGGACAGCCGGAGGTTGGCTACACCTTC. This encodes CASSYPGQPEVGYTF.

Of note for this clonotype: A read error may explain this, as a much larger clone is one base away. The chain recombines TRBV28 with TRBJ2-4; D might be TRBD2 (5 bases). Germline V gene data show CDR1 as MDHEN and CDR2 as SYDVKM. The CDR3 length is 15 residues. Written as DNA, the CDR3 is TGTGCCCGCAGTTTCCCAGGACGGGACAAAAACATTCAGTACTTC. It yields the protein CARSFPGRDKNIQYF.

This chain connects TRBV30 to TRBJ2-1; D is perhaps TRBD1 or TRBD2 (6 bases each). Per germline, CDR1 GTSNPN and CDR2 SVGIG (reference sequence). The CDR3 runs 15 residues. Trimming removed 2 bases at V and 6 bases at J, with 17 bases between. Here the CDR3 reads CAWSPPPRGLNEQFF. As DNA, the CDR3 is TGTGCCTGGAGTCCTCCCCCCAGGGGACTCAATGAGCAGTTCTTC.

This clonotype was seen repeatedly, ten times or more. V is TRBV7-2 and J is TRBJ2-3; 11 bases align to TRBD2. Germline-derived CDR1 and CDR2 are SGHTA and FQGNSA. After removal of 5 bases from V and 5 bases from J, the junction contained 6 bases not matched to a gene. The CDR3 is 15 residues long. CDR3 region: CASSRLAGNLDTQYF. In DNA, the CDR3 is TGTGCCAGCAGCCGACTAGCGGGGAACTTAGATACGCAGTATTTT. The full variable domain, with the rest looked up from reference TRBV7-2 and TRBJ2-3, is GAGVSQSPSNKVTEKGKDVELRCDPISGHTALYWYRQSLGQGLEFLIYFQGNSAPDKSGLPSDRFSAERTGGSVSTLTIQRTQQEDSAVYLCASSRLAGNLDTQYFGPGTRLTVL.

This clonotype showed up many times. The chain combines TRBV1 with TRBJ2-4. TRBV1 is assigned pseudogene status. This CDR3 comprises 17 residues. This chain's CDR3 is CTSILITESLAKNIQYF. CDR3 nucleotides: TGCACCAGCATCCTAATAACGGAGAGTCTAGCCAAAAACATTCAGTACTTC.

This clonotype was seen many times. This chain uses TRBV5-1 with TRBJ1-3, with D possibly matching TRBD1 (5 bases). The germline V and J ends were trimmed by 7 bases and 3 bases, with 11 bases remaining between them. This CDR3 has 13 residues. Germline V gene lookup returns CDR1 SGHRS and CDR2 YFSETQ. CDR3 in amino acids: CASQGQGGNTIYF. Written as DNA, the CDR3 is TGCGCCAGCCAAGGACAAGGTGGAAACACCATATATTTT.

This clonotype was detected many times. The chain couples TRBV7-8 to TRBJ2-3; D is undetermined. CDR3 length: 11 amino acids. Trimming cost V 6 bases and J 5 bases, with 6 bases left between them. The V gene's germline CDR1 is SGHVS and CDR2 FQNEAQ. As DNA, the CDR3 is TGTGCCAGCAGATCCAGAGATACGCAGTATTTT. Its translation is CASRSRDTQYF.